Each of the 18 T cell receptor beta chains below was sequenced from the same sample in a study of shared clonotypes between healthy human individuals. Here immunoSEQ multiplex PCR was the method, and the copy in TCRdb shows in-frame clones only, minus some. Of millions of clones in the sample, approximately 95% were seen once. The material sequenced was naive CD4+ T cells sorted from blood. Subset of the sample: CD45RA+ positively selected. The receptor source for this set is a man aged 18 to 30 in good health.

The chain recombines TRBV7-9 with TRBJ1-1; 7 bases map to TRBD1. CDR3 length: 14 amino acids. Germline lookup yields CDR1 SEHNR and CDR2 FQNEAQ (reference sequence). V dropped 5 bases and J dropped 7; count of bases not matched to a gene: 10. CDR3 bases: TGTGCCAGCAGCCGACAGGGAGGGGGTTTTGAAGCTTTCTTT. Translating gives CASSRQGGGFEAFF. Filled out from reference TRBV7-9 and TRBJ1-1, the complete variable domain reads DTGVSQNPRHKITKRGQNVTFRCDPISEHNRLYWYRQTLGQGPEFLTYFQNEAQLEKSRLLSDRFSAERPKGSFSTLEIQRTEQGDSAMYLCASSRQGGGFEAFFGQGTRLTVV.

This clone was counted a single time. V is TRBV6-5 and J is TRBJ1-2; weak D call: TRBD1 (6 bases). Germline loops: CDR1 MNHEY, CDR2 SVGAGI. Trimming stripped 4 bases from V and 6 bases from J, with 12 bases between. This CDR3 has 13 residues. The CDR3 DNA reads as TGTGCCAGCAGTTCGCCGGGGGCGGATGGCTACACCTTC. This codes for CASSSPGADGYTF.

Worth noting for this clone: Different DNA sequences within this sample yield the same CDR3. The gene calls are TRBV5-1 and TRBJ2-2; 7 positions match TRBD1. CDR1 is SGHRS, CDR2 YFSETQ, per germline. V lost 1 base and J lost 5; bases outside the gene matches: 2. The CDR3 length is 14 residues. DNA for the CDR3: TGCGCCAGCAGCTTGACAGGGGAAACCGGGGAGCTGTTTTTT. As protein: CASSLTGETGELFF.

As to this clone: The same CDR3 can be traced to other DNA sequences in this sample. The chain is built from TRBV10-1 and TRBJ2-7; 11 nucleotides align to TRBD2. The CDR3 runs to 15 residues. Looked up from germline, CDR1 is WNHNN and CDR2 is SYGVQD (reference sequence). V lost 0 bases and J lost 6; bases outside the gene matches: 4. The CDR3 spells CASSESRLAGGEQYF. DNA for the CDR3: TGCGCCAGCAGTGAGTCTCGGCTAGCGGGAGGCGAGCAGTACTTC.

The chain links TRBV25-1 to TRBJ1-2; maybe TRBD1 (5 bases). Trimming took off 2 bases at V and 4 bases at J, with 11 bases between the two ends. Germline loops: CDR1 MGHDK, CDR2 SYGVNS. This CDR3 contains 14 residues. The DNA of the CDR3 is TGTGCCAGCAGTGAAAGGGGAAAGGGCTATGGCTACACCTTC. Translating it yields CASSERGKGYGYTF.

The chain has TRBV18 and TRBJ1-2; D is perhaps TRBD1 (5 bases). From germline, CDR1 is KGHSH and CDR2 LQKENI. The length of the CDR3 is 17 residues. Trimming stripped 2 bases from V and 0 bases from J, with 16 bases between. The CDR3 DNA reads as TGTGCCAGCTCACCAAAGGCGGGGCCCACTGCTAACTATGGCTACACCTTC. This translates into CASSPKAGPTANYGYTF.

The chain has TRBV6-5 and TRBJ2-3; D gene uncertain. This CDR3 contains 12 residues. Trimming took 5 bases from V and 5 from J, leaving 8 bases between them. Germline assignment: CDR1 MNHEY and CDR2 SVGAGI. CDR3 DNA: TGTGCCAGCAGTCGGGCTCAAGATACGCAGTATTTT. It specifies CASSRAQDTQYF.

This chain joins TRBV30 and TRBJ2-4; 8 bases line up with TRBD2. CDR1 is GTSNPN and CDR2 is SVGIG in the germline V gene (reference sequence). V trimming: 3 bases; J trimming: 3 bases; junction bases outside the gene matches: 4. The CDR3 is made up of 14 amino acids. For the CDR3, the DNA is TGTGCCTGGAGCGGACTAGCCGGCAAAAACATTCAGTACTTC. It codes for CAWSGLAGKNIQYF.

V usage is TRBV5-1 and J usage is TRBJ2-3; TRBD1 is a possible D gene (6 bases). Per germline, CDR1 SGHRS and CDR2 YFSETQ. V lost 4 bases and J lost 4, with 10 bases in between. CDR3 size: 13 residues. The CDR3 is CASSGAGADTQYF. The CDR3 DNA reads TGCGCCAGCAGCGGGGCAGGGGCAGATACGCAGTATTTT.

The V gene is TRBV7-9, the J gene TRBJ1-3, with D perhaps matching TRBD1 (5 bases). Germline V gene sequence: CDR1 SEHNR, CDR2 FQNEAQ (reference sequence). The CDR3 contains 16 residues. Trimming stripped 3 bases from V and 4 bases from J, with 16 bases between. The CDR3 is CASSFYAPRAGNTIYF. The CDR3 nucleotides read TGTGCCAGCAGCTTCTACGCCCCCAGGGCCGGAAACACCATATATTTT.

This clone was counted once. The chain couples TRBV9 to TRBJ2-3; TRBD1 matches 8 bases. The CDR3 contains 15 residues. CDR1 SGDLS and CDR2 YYNGEE come from the germline V gene. The J segment lost 2 bases and the V segment lost 4 bases, leaving 6 bases of the junction unmatched. The chain's CDR3 is CASSIQGAPTDTQYF. CDR3 coding DNA: TGTGCCAGCAGCATCCAGGGGGCCCCCACAGATACGCAGTATTTT.

The V gene is TRBV28, the J gene TRBJ1-4; possibly TRBD1 for D (5 bases). Between the trimmed V and J ends, which lost 4 bases and 3 bases, there was a span of 9 bases. The CDR3 has 14 amino acids. The germline CDR1 and CDR2 sequences are MDHEN and SYDVKM. The CDR3 loop reads CASSSQAPNEKLFF. CDR3 nucleotides: TGTGCCAGCAGTTCACAGGCTCCTAATGAAAAACTGTTTTTT.

The chain uses TRBV6-5 and TRBJ2-7; the D gene could be TRBD1 or TRBD2 (6 bases each). Germline lookup yields CDR1 MNHEY and CDR2 SVGAGI. Trimming left V 8 bases short and J 3 bases short, with 20 bases between. The CDR3 spans 15 residues. The CDR3: CASGNAGLGHYEQYF. Here the CDR3 DNA reads TGTGCCAGCGGAAACGCGGGGCTGGGACACTACGAGCAGTACTTC.

The chain has TRBV4-3 and TRBJ1-2; TRBD1 is a possible D gene (5 bases). Germline V gene data show CDR1 as LGHNA and CDR2 as YSLEER. This CDR3 is built from 16 residues. V lost 1 base and J 4 bases, leaving 16 bases between the germline ends. The CDR3 coding sequence is TGCGCCAGCAGCCAAGTGACGGCAGGGATTAGCTATGGCTACACCTTC. This sequence encodes CASSQVTAGISYGYTF.

This chain connects TRBV5-1 to TRBJ1-5, with 11 positions matching TRBD1. The CDR3 has 17 amino acids. The V gene's germline CDR1 is SGHRS and CDR2 YFSETQ. V lost 4 bases, J lost 3 bases, and 9 bases stayed unmatched. CDR3 nucleotide sequence: TGCGCCAGCAGCCCAGGGACAGGGGGGTTCATCAATCAGCCCCAGCATTTT. The encoded protein is CASSPGTGGFINQPQHF.

CDR3 coding DNA: TGTGCCAGCAAAATCGGCCTGAGCTCCTACGAGCAGTACTTC. This translates into CASKIGLSSYEQYF. The chain couples TRBV2 to TRBJ2-7; unclear D gene. Germline lookup yields CDR1 SNHLY and CDR2 FYNNEI. This CDR3 region has 14 residues. V was shortened by 7 bases and J by 0 bases, with 13 bases between the two germline ends.

The rearrangement links TRBV2 to TRBJ1-1; the D gene is possibly TRBD1 (5 bases). The germline V gene has CDR1 SNHLY and CDR2 FYNNEI. The V gene lost 6 bases and the J gene lost 0 bases, with 14 bases spanning the gap. The CDR3 length is 15 residues. The CDR3: CASRLTRGLNTEAFF. CDR3 sequence (DNA): TGTGCCAGCAGGCTCACGAGGGGTTTGAACACTGAAGCTTTCTTT.

CDR3 sequence reads: CASRDGTSARTDTQYF. In nucleotides, the CDR3 is TGCGCCAGCAGAGATGGGACTAGCGCACGCACAGATACGCAGTATTTT. The V call is TRBV5-1, the J call TRBJ2-3, with 10 bases aligning to TRBD2. This CDR3 is built from 16 residues. The V gene's germline CDR1 is SGHRS and CDR2 YFSETQ. V was clipped by 5 bases and J by 1 base; unmatched bases: 7.